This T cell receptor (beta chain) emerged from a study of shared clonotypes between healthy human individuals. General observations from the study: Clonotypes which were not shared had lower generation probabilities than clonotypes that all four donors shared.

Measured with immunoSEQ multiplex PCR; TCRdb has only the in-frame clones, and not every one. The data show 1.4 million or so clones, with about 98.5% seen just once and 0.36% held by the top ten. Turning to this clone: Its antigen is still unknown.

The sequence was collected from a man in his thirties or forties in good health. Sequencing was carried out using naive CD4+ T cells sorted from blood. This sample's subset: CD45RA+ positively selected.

CDR3 in amino acids: CASSLGTSGQETQYF. In nucleotides, the CDR3 is TGCGCCAGCAGCCTCGGGACTAGCGGACAAGAGACCCAGTACTTC. V usage is TRBV10-1 and J usage is TRBJ2-5; TRBD2 agrees at 11 bases. The J segment lost 2 bases and the V segment lost 6 bases, leaving 5 bases of the junction unmatched. Germline CDR1 WNHNN, CDR2 SYGVQD (reference sequence). The CDR3 is 15 residues long.